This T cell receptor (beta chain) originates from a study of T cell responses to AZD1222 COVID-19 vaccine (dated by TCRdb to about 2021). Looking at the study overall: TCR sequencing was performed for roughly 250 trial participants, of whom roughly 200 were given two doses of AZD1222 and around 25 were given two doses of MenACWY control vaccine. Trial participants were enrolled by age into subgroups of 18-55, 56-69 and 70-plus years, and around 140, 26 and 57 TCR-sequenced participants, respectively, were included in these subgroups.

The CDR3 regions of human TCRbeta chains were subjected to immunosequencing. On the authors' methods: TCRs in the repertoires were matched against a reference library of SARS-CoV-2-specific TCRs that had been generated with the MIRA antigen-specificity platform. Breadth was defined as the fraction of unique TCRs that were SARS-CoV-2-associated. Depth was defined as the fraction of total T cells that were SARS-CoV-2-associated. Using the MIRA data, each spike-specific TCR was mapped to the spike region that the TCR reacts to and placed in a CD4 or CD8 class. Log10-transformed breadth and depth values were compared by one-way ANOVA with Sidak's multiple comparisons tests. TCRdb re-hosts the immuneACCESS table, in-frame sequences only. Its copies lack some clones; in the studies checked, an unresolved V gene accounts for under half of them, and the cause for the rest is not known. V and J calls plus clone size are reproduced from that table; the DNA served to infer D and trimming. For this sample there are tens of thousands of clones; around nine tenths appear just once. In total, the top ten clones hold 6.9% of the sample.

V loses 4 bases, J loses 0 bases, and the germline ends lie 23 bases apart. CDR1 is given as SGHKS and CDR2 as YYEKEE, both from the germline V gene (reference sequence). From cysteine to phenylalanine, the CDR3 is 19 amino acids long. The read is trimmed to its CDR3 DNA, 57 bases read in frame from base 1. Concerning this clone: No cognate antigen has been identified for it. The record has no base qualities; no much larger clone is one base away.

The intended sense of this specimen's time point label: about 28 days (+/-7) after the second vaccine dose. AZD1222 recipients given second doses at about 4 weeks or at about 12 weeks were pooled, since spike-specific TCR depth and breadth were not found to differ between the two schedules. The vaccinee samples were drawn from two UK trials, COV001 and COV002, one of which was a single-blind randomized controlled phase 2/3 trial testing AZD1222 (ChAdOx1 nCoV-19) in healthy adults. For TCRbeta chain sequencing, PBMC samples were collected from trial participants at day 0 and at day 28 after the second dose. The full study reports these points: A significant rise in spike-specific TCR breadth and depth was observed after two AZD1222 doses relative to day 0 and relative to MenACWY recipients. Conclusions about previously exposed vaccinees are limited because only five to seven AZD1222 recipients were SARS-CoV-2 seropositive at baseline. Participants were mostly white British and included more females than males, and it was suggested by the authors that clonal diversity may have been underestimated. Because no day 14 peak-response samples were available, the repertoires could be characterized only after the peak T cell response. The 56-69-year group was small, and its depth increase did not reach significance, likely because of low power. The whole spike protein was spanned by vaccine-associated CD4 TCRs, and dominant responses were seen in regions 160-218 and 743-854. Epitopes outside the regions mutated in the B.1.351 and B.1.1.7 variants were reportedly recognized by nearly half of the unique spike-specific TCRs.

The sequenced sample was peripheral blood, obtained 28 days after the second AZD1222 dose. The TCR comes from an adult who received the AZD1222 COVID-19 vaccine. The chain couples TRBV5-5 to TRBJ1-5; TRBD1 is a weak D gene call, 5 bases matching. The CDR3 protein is CASSPGPNYYPYSNQPQHF. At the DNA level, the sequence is TGTGCCAGCAGCCCGGGACCAAACTACTACCCTTATAGCAATCAGCCCCAGCATTTT.